This TCR beta chain is from a study of blood T cell repertoires in COVID-19. Turning to the study itself: Spain, Italy and the United States supplied samples that represented acute and convalescent COVID-19. PBMCs, B-cell-depleted T cells, or T cells provided the cDNA or gDNA that made up the material.

A Seattle source enrolled patients during active infection and followed them longitudinally. Original processing notes: Amplification of reference gene primers provided the estimated nucleated cell counts. Sequenced by immunoSEQ multiplex PCR; TCRdb stores in-frame clones only, minus some. The DNA was the basis for D and trimming; V, J and clone size are from that table. The table records tens of thousands of clones, 83% of them present only once. This CDR3 comprises 12 residues. CDR1 is KGHSH and CDR2 is LQKENI in the germline V gene. Trimming pared 6 bases from V and 0 bases from J, leaving 4 bases between.

This sequence was found in a man over 45 with COVID-19, enrolled during active disease. The chain carries TRBV18 and TRBJ2-3; D ambiguous. The source material was peripheral blood. CDR3 amino acids: CASSPSTDTQYF. CDR3 in DNA: TGTGCCAGCTCCCCTAGCACAGATACGCAGTATTTT.